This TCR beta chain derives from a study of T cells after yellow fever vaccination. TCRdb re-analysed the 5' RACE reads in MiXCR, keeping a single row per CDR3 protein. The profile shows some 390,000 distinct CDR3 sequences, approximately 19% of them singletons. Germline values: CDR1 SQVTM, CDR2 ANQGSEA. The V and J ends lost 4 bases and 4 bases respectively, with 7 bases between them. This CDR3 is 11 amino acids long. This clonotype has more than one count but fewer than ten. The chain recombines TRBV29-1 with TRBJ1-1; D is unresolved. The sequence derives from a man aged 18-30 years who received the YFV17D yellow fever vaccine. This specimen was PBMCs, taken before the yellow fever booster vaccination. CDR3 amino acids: CSVGRGTEAFF. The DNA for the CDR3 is TGCAGCGTTGGCCGGGGCACTGAAGCTTTCTTT.